These 21 T cell receptor beta chains were sequenced from one sample in a study of T-cell reconstitution after alpha-beta-depleted transplantation in children. Unique molecular identifiers were incorporated into the prepared TCRbeta library. TCRdb re-analysed the PCR reads in MiXCR, keeping a single row per CDR3 protein. The sample lists roughly 160,000 distinct CDR3 sequences, over 8.5% seen once, with roughly 13% in the top ten. Sequences were derived from PBMCs, sampled before TCRalphabeta/CD19-depleted stem cell transplant. These receptors were taken from a boy younger than 10 with acute myeloid leukemia, due to receive a stem cell transplant.

At least ten counts were recorded for this clonotype. The genes are TRBV6-2 or TRBV6-3 and TRBJ2-7; 10 nucleotides match TRBD1. The CDR3 has 18 residues. CDR1 and CDR2 (germline): MNHEY, SVGEGT. After removal of 4 bases from V and 3 bases from J, the junction contained 15 bases not matched to a gene. CDR3 nucleotide sequence: TGTGCCAGCAGTTCCAAAACGTCGGGACAGGGGAAGATCTACGAGCAGTACGTC. It specifies CASSSKTSGQGKIYEQYV.

This clonotype was counted ten times or more. The chain joins TRBV28 to TRBJ1-5; D perhaps matches TRBD1 (5 bases). The length of the CDR3 is 15 residues. Per germline, CDR1 MDHEN and CDR2 SYDVKM. Trimming stripped 3 bases from V and 3 bases from J, with 12 bases between. The CDR3 reads CASSFTGQYNQPQHF. The CDR3 nucleotides read TGTGCCAGCAGTTTCACAGGCCAATACAATCAGCCCCAGCATTTT.

The V and J genes are TRBV6-2 or TRBV6-3 and TRBJ2-1; a possible D gene is TRBD1 (5 bases). Per the germline V gene, CDR1 is MNHEY and CDR2 is SVGEGT. The length of the CDR3 is 15 residues. Between the trimmed V and J ends, which lost 10 bases and 2 bases, there was a span of 18 bases. CDR3 in DNA: TGTGCCACCCTAGTTCCCGGACAAACCTACAATGAGCAGTTCTTC. This codes for CATLVPGQTYNEQFF.

This clonotype was counted ten times or more. The rearrangement uses TRBV18 and TRBJ2-3, with 7 bases identical to TRBD2. Trimming cost V 3 bases and J 5 bases; bases outside gene matches: 5. CDR3 size: 14 residues. CDR1 KGHSH and CDR2 LQKENI come from the germline V gene. Here the CDR3 reads CASSPGLAEDTQYF. CDR3 DNA sequence: TGTGCCAGCTCACCCGGGCTAGCGGAAGATACGCAGTATTTT.

V and J are TRBV20-1 and TRBJ2-7, with D possibly TRBD1 on 6 matching bases. Per the germline V gene, CDR1 is DFQATT and CDR2 is SNEGSKA (reference sequence). The ends were cut back, 3 bases at V and 3 bases at J, with 15 bases in the middle. The CDR3 spans 14 residues. The CDR3 region has the DNA TGCAGTGCTAGCGAACAGGGTTCTGGCTACGAGCAGTACTTC. This codes for CSASEQGSGYEQYF.

This clonotype was observed many times. This chain connects TRBV11-2 to TRBJ2-3; 9 nucleotides align to TRBD1. The V segment lost 5 bases and the J segment 4 bases; nucleotides outside the gene matches: 4. The germline V gene has CDR1 SGHAT and CDR2 FQNNGV. The CDR3 spans 14 residues. The CDR3 DNA reads TGTGCCAGCAGCCGGACAGGGGTCCCAGATACGCAGTATTTT. Residues: CASSRTGVPDTQYF.

This clonotype was detected many times. The chain is built from TRBV4-1 and TRBJ1-3; D remains ambiguous. Trimming took 2 bases from V and 3 from J, leaving 2 bases between them. CDR1 MGHRA and CDR2 YSYEKL come from the germline V gene. The CDR3 loop spans 12 amino acids. The CDR3 is CASSQLGNTIYF. CDR3 DNA: TGCGCCAGCAGCCAACTTGGAAACACCATATATTTT.

At least ten counts were recorded for this clonotype. The J gene is TRBJ2-5, the V gene TRBV29-1; 8 bases map to TRBD2. V was pared by 1 base and J by 1 base, with 2 bases of the junction left unmatched. Per germline, CDR1 SQVTM and CDR2 ANQGSEA. The CDR3 consists of 14 residues. The CDR3: CSVEGSGAQETQYF. DNA of the CDR3: TGCAGCGTTGAAGGTAGCGGGGCCCAAGAGACCCAGTACTTC.

This clonotype was counted ten times or more. The genes are TRBV5-1 and TRBJ1-3, with D possibly being TRBD1 (5 bases). V lost 4 bases to trimming and J lost 4 bases, with 12 bases between them. Germline lookup yields CDR1 SGHRS and CDR2 YFSETQ. The CDR3 is 14 residues long. The CDR3 DNA reads as TGCGCCAGCAGCACGGGACGGTCCGGAAACACCATATATTTT. It specifies CASSTGRSGNTIYF.

This clonotype has ten or more counts. The V and J genes are TRBV29-1 and TRBJ2-5, with D maybe TRBD2 (6 bases). Germline V lookup: CDR1 SQVTM, CDR2 ANQGSEA. Trimming removed 4 bases at V and 0 bases at J, with 12 bases between. The CDR3 runs 14 residues. The DNA of the CDR3 is TGCAGCGTTGCCAGGGACTCGTACCAAGAGACCCAGTACTTC. Its protein is CSVARDSYQETQYF.

At least ten counts were recorded for this clonotype. This sequence joins TRBV7-6 and TRBJ2-1; D not resolved. The CDR3 runs 14 residues. V was cut by 1 base and J by 12 bases, with 16 bases left in between. Germline assignment: CDR1 SGHVS and CDR2 FNYEAQ. The CDR3: CASSLGERMRGQFF. The CDR3 DNA follows: TGTGCCAGCAGCTTAGGGGAAAGGATGAGAGGGCAGTTCTTC.

This clonotype was recorded many times. This rearrangement joins TRBV12-3 or TRBV12-4 to TRBJ1-1; tentatively, D is TRBD1 (6 bases). The CDR3 consists of 12 residues. V lost 5 bases and J 10 bases, leaving 14 bases between the germline ends. The CDR3 loop is CASSLLQGSAFF. CDR3 nucleotide sequence: TGTGCCAGCAGTCTACTACAGGGTTCAGCTTTCTTT.

This clonotype occurred many times. The rearrangement joins TRBV2 to TRBJ2-5; a possible D gene is TRBD1 (6 bases). V lost 7 bases and J lost 1, with 22 bases in between. Germline V gives CDR1 SNHLY, CDR2 FYNNEI. The CDR3 sequence is 17 residues long. Here the CDR3 DNA reads TGTGCCAGCATAGGATACTATTCGACAGGAGCCCAAGAGACCCAGTACTTC. As protein: CASIGYYSTGAQETQYF.

This clonotype has a count of ten or more. The rearrangement links TRBV29-1 to TRBJ1-5; perhaps TRBD1 as D (6 bases). V dropped 1 base and J dropped 7 bases, with 11 bases sitting between them. This CDR3 contains 13 residues. The germline CDR1 and CDR2 sequences are SQVTM and ANQGSEA. The CDR3 loop reads CSVEGTVGQPQHF. CDR3 DNA sequence: TGCAGCGTTGAAGGGACAGTCGGACAGCCCCAGCATTTT.

This clonotype was counted many times. The V and J genes are TRBV5-1 and TRBJ2-2; 8 bases match TRBD1. The CDR3 is 15 residues long. The V and J ends lost 4 bases and 4 bases, in that order; junction bases with no gene match: 6. CDR1 is SGHRS, CDR2 YFSETQ, per germline. As DNA, the CDR3 is TGCGCCAGCAGCCCCGGGACAGGATTCACCGGGGAGCTGTTTTTT. Its protein product is CASSPGTGFTGELFF.

This clonotype was recorded at least ten times. The rearrangement joins TRBV10-3 to TRBJ1-6, with D possibly being TRBD1 (5 bases). V was pared by 1 base and J by 10 bases, with 14 bases between. The germline gives CDR1 ENHRY, CDR2 SYGVKD. This CDR3 region has 15 residues. This chain's CDR3 is CAISEFRDLTSPLHF. The CDR3 DNA follows: TGTGCCATCAGTGAGTTCCGGGACCTAACCTCACCCCTCCACTTT.

In the case of this clonotype: This may be a read error: a much more frequent sequence differs by one nucleotide. This chain connects TRBV12-3 or TRBV12-4 to TRBJ1-4; tentatively, D is TRBD1 (5 bases). The V and J ends lost 6 bases and 8 bases respectively, with 22 bases between them. The CDR3 covers 16 residues. Here the CDR3 DNA reads TGTGCCAGCAGCCGTTCGTGGGGCTCCTTCCCGGAAAAACTGTTTTTT. Protein: CASSRSWGSFPEKLFF.

This clonotype was recorded at least ten times. This rearrangement joins TRBV6-5 to TRBJ1-3; possible D gene TRBD1, 5 bases. Germline-derived CDR1 and CDR2 are MNHEY and SVGAGI. The CDR3 is made up of 16 amino acids. The V end was cut by 0 bases, the J end by 2 bases, with 11 bases between. CDR3 sequence: CASSYSRDSPGNTIYF. CDR3 coding DNA: TGTGCCAGCAGTTACTCGCGGGACTCGCCTGGAAACACCATATATTTT.

About this clonotype: Germline and junction disagree at one end, which may indicate a read error. The chain is built from TRBV5-6 and TRBJ2-3, with no clear D. CDR1 SGHDT and CDR2 YYEEEE come from the germline V gene. CDR3 size: 14 residues. CDR3 nucleotide sequence: TGTGCCAGCAGCTTGTTTCCATACCCAGATACACAGTATTTT. It translates to CASSLFPYPDTQYF.

This clonotype came up many times. This chain links TRBV13 with TRBJ2-7; 7 positions match TRBD1. The CDR3 length is 14 residues. V shed 5 bases and J 3 bases; nucleotides not matched to a gene: 7. In germline, CDR1 is PRHDT, CDR2 FYEKMQ (reference sequence). The CDR3 region has the DNA TGTGCCAGCAGCACCCGGGACAGCTACTACGAGCAGTACTTC. Its protein product is CASSTRDSYYEQYF.

This clonotype occurred a few times. This rearrangement joins TRBV11-2 to TRBJ1-2; D may be TRBD1 (5 bases). Trimming took off 4 bases at V and 2 bases at J, with 17 bases between the two ends. In germline, CDR1 is SGHAT, CDR2 FQNNGV. The CDR3 is 16 amino acids. The CDR3 is CASSSLRQLRNYGYTF. CDR3 nucleotide sequence: TGTGCCAGCAGCTCCCTCAGACAGCTTAGAAACTATGGCTACACCTTC.